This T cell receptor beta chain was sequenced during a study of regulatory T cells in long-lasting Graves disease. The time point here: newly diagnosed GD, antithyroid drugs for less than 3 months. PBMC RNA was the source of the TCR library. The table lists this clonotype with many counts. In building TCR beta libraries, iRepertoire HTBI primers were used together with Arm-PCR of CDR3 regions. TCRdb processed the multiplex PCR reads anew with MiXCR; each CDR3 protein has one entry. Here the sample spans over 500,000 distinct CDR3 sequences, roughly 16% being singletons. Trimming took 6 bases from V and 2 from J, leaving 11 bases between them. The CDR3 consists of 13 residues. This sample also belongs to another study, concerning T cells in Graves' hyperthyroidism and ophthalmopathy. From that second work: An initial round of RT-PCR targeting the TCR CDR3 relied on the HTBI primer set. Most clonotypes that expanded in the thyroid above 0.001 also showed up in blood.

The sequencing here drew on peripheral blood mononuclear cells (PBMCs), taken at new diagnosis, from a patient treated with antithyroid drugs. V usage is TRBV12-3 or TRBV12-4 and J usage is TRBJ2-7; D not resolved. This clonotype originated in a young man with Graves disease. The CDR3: CASSPAGAYEQYF. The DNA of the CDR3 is TGTGCCAGCAGCCCAGCAGGAGCCTACGAGCAGTACTTC.